This passage covers 25 T cell receptor beta chains from one sample sequenced in a study of graft-versus-host responses after intestinal transplantation. Their specific antigens are unknown. Produced via immunoSEQ multiplex PCR; TCRdb's table is partial and in-frame only. This table has about 130,000 clones, about 93% appearing once. This specimen was unstimulated CD4+ T cells sorted from spleen or lymph node cells, taken before intestinal transplant. These receptor sequences come from a human donor who received an intestinal transplant.

J is TRBJ2-7 and V is TRBV5-1; D is tentatively TRBD1 or TRBD2 (5 bases each). Trimming took 0 bases from V and 2 from J, leaving 15 bases between them. In germline, CDR1 is SGHRS, CDR2 YFSETQ. This CDR3 spans 16 amino acids. The CDR3 nucleotides read TGCGCCAGCAGCTTGGCCTGGGACGGAAATACCTACGAGCAGTACTTC. Its protein product is CASSLAWDGNTYEQYF.

V is TRBV19 and J is TRBJ1-4; D perhaps matches TRBD1 (5 bases). Germline V gives CDR1 LNHDA, CDR2 SQIVND (reference sequence). The CDR3 spans 17 residues. Trimming shortened V by 6 bases and J by 0 bases, and 17 bases separated the two germline ends. This chain's CDR3 is CASSQPGHPSTNEKLFF. CDR3 bases: TGTGCCAGTAGCCAACCCGGACACCCATCAACTAATGAAAAACTGTTTTTT.

This CDR3 is CASSLWDSPQREQYF. The CDR3 coding sequence is TGTGCCAGCAGTTTATGGGACAGCCCTCAACGCGAGCAGTACTTC. The chain employs TRBV28 and TRBJ2-7, with TRBD1 as a possible D gene (6 bases). The length of the CDR3 is 15 residues. The V end was cut by 0 bases, the J end by 6 bases, with 15 bases between. The germline V gene has CDR1 MDHEN and CDR2 SYDVKM.

The table lists this clone with a count of one. The chain recombines TRBV27 with TRBJ2-1; 8 bases map to TRBD1. Trimming at V came to 2 bases and at J to 2 bases, leaving 8 bases not matched to a gene. The CDR3 has 17 amino acids. The germline CDR1 and CDR2 sequences are MNHEY and SMNVEV (reference sequence). The CDR3 DNA sequence: TGTGCCAGCAGTTTAAAGGGCCGGGGACAGGCCTACAATGAGCAGTTCTTC. Residues: CASSLKGRGQAYNEQFF.

The chain links TRBV5-1 to TRBJ2-5, with a weak D call TRBD2 (5 bases). This CDR3 is built from 13 residues. V gave up 0 bases and J gave up 5 bases, with 8 bases separating them. Germline-derived CDR1 and CDR2 are SGHRS and YFSETQ. CDR3 nucleotides: TGCGCCAGCAGCTTGGGTAGGGAGGAGACCCAGTACTTC. Translating gives CASSLGREETQYF.

V usage is TRBV9 and J usage is TRBJ1-3; 7 bases agree with TRBD1. The CDR3 runs to 14 residues. CDR1 and CDR2 from the germline V gene are SGDLS and YYNGEE. V lost 5 bases, J lost 4 bases, and 6 bases stayed unmatched. CDR3 in amino acids: CASSPTGWGNTIYF. The CDR3, as DNA: TGTGCCAGCAGTCCGACAGGGTGGGGAAACACCATATATTTT.

The V gene is TRBV7-2, the J gene TRBJ2-1; 11 positions match TRBD2. CDR3 length: 14 amino acids. The junction had 3 bases not matched to a gene; V was cut back by 6 bases and J by 5 bases. Germline CDR1 SGHTA, CDR2 FQGNSA. CDR3 amino acids: CASSRLAGHNEQFF. CDR3 sequence (DNA): TGTGCCAGCAGTCGACTAGCGGGACACAATGAGCAGTTCTTC.

The rearrangement joins TRBV5-4 to TRBJ2-3; the D call may be TRBD1 or TRBD2 (5 bases each). Per germline, CDR1 SGHNT and CDR2 YYREEE (reference sequence). This CDR3 region has 17 residues. Trimming removed 3 bases from V and 5 bases from J, with 22 bases in between. For the CDR3, the DNA is TGTGCCAGCAGCTCGGGACGCAAAGCCCCTCCCGGAGATACGCAGTATTTT. Translated: CASSSGRKAPPGDTQYF.

This chain joins TRBV7-8 and TRBJ2-7; a weak D match, TRBD2 (5 bases). This CDR3 comprises 14 residues. Trimming removed 2 bases from V and 1 base from J, with 9 bases in between. Germline CDR1 and CDR2: SGHVS and FQNEAQ. Here the CDR3 reads CASSLTDLSYEQYF. Written as DNA, the CDR3 is TGTGCCAGCAGCTTAACGGACTTATCCTACGAGCAGTACTTC.

The chain is built from TRBV28 and TRBJ2-5; 9 bases are shared with TRBD1. TRBJ2-7 matches the DNA end more closely, so the J call is doubtful. This CDR3 contains 17 residues. CDR1 and CDR2 from the germline V gene are MDHEN and SYDVKM. This CDR3 is CASSLSTVGDRAYEQYF. The CDR3 region has the DNA TGTGCCAGCAGTTTATCGACCGTGGGGGACAGGGCCTACGAGCAGTACTTC.

This clone was recorded only once. The genes are TRBV28 and TRBJ1-3; D gene unclear. The CDR3 loop spans 15 amino acids. Trimming shortened V by 11 bases and J by 0 bases, and 17 bases separated the two germline ends. Germline lookup yields CDR1 MDHEN and CDR2 SYDVKM. Written as DNA, the CDR3 is TGTGCCGCTCAACTCGCAGGTAGCTCTGGAAACACCATATATTTT. It is translated as CAAQLAGSSGNTIYF.

This clone showed up just once. This sequence joins TRBV23-1 and TRBJ1-1; D might be TRBD1 (5 bases). TRBV23-1 is recorded as an ORF, its role being uncertain. This CDR3 contains 19 residues. V dropped 4 bases and J dropped 3 bases, with 27 bases sitting between them. CDR3 sequence (DNA): TGCGCCAGCAGTCTATTTCCCGGGGGTTTCTTCTGCGGGGACACTGAAGCTTTCTTT. This gives the protein CASSLFPGGFFCGDTEAFF.

The chain carries TRBV6-5 and TRBJ2-7; no clear D. CDR1 and CDR2 (germline): MNHEY, SVGAGI. Trimming shortened V by 6 bases and J by 0 bases, and 12 bases separated the two germline ends. The CDR3 is 14 residues long. CDR3 DNA sequence: TGTGCCAGCAGCCGACGGATCCTCTCCTACGAGCAGTACTTC. This translates into CASSRRILSYEQYF.

CDR3 sequence: CASSGGQGAQPQHF. The CDR3 bases are TGTGCCAGCAGTGGGGGACAGGGTGCTCAGCCCCAGCATTTT. The rearrangement uses TRBV9 and TRBJ1-5; 9 nucleotides line up with TRBD1. V lost 5 bases and J lost 6; bases outside the gene matches: 6. Germline lookup yields CDR1 SGDLS and CDR2 YYNGEE. The CDR3 totals 14 residues. The whole variable domain, filled in from reference TRBV9 and TRBJ1-5, reads DSGVTQTPKHLITATGQRVTLRCSPRSGDLSVYWYQQSLDQGLQFLIQYYNGEERAKGNILERFSAQQFPDLHSELNLSSLELGDSALYFCASSGGQGAQPQHFGDGTRLSIL.

V and J are TRBV4-1 and TRBJ2-4; 9 bases line up with TRBD1. Germline CDR1 and CDR2: MGHRA and YSYEKL. The CDR3 sequence is 17 residues long. V shed 3 bases and J 1 base; nucleotides not matched to a gene: 7. The CDR3 spells CASSHMGQGTAKNIQYF. DNA for the CDR3: TGCGCCAGCAGCCATATGGGACAGGGAACGGCCAAAAACATTCAGTACTTC.

The CDR3 here is CASSPLSMNSPLHF. CDR3 DNA sequence: TGTGCCAGCAGCCCTCTCTCAATGAATTCACCCCTCCACTTT. V and J are TRBV14 and TRBJ1-6; D is undetermined. From germline, CDR1 is SGHDN and CDR2 FVKESK. This CDR3 contains 14 residues. V was cut by 4 bases and J by 7 bases, with 11 bases left in between.

On this clone itself: The same CDR3 can be traced to other DNA sequences in this sample. The chain links TRBV6-6 to TRBJ1-1; the match to TRBD1 covers 7 bases. The CDR3 length is 14 residues. In germline, CDR1 is MNHNY, CDR2 SVGAGI (reference sequence). V lost 4 bases to trimming and J lost 1 base; unmatched junction nucleotides: 3. In nucleotides, the CDR3 is TGTGCCAGCAGTTCGGGACAGACGAACACTGAAGCTTTCTTT. Residues: CASSSGQTNTEAFF.

The V call is TRBV7-9, the J call TRBJ2-7, with a tentative D call TRBD2 (6 bases). This CDR3 region has 13 residues. V lost 3 bases and J 5 bases, leaving 11 bases between the germline ends. Germline CDR1 SEHNR, CDR2 FQNEAQ (reference sequence). Here the CDR3 reads CASSLAGTDEQYF. The CDR3 region has the DNA TGTGCCAGCAGCTTGGCCGGGACTGACGAGCAGTACTTC.

The chain is built from TRBV7-3 and TRBJ1-6; 7 bases align to TRBD1. This CDR3 spans 15 amino acids. The V segment lost 6 bases and the J segment 8 bases; nucleotides outside the gene matches: 10. CDR1 and CDR2 (germline): SGHTA, FQGTGA. The CDR3 reads CASSRTGTDDSPLHF. Written as DNA, the CDR3 is TGTGCCAGCAGTCGCACCGGGACAGACGATTCACCCCTCCACTTT.

The chain combines TRBV19 with TRBJ1-2; D not certain. V was pared by 4 bases and J by 4 bases, with 16 bases between. Germline V gene lookup returns CDR1 LNHDA and CDR2 SQIVND (reference sequence). The CDR3 contains 15 residues. CDR3 sequence: CASSTIEMASYGYTF. The CDR3 region has the DNA TGTGCCAGTAGTACGATAGAAATGGCGTCCTATGGCTACACCTTC.

Worth noting for this clone: The sample carries other DNA sequences with the same CDR3. This rearrangement joins TRBV6-6 to TRBJ1-1; D not certain. Germline V lookup: CDR1 MNHNY, CDR2 SVGAGI (reference sequence). CDR3 size: 13 residues. Trimming took off 0 bases at V and 10 bases at J, with 12 bases between the two ends. The CDR3 loop reads CASSYSADTVAFF. The CDR3 nucleotides are TGTGCCAGCAGTTACTCGGCGGATACGGTAGCTTTCTTT.

V is TRBV7-8 and J is TRBJ2-7, with 11 bases fitting TRBD1. Germline V gives CDR1 SGHVS, CDR2 FQNEAQ. Germline trimming cut 0 bases from V and 1 base from J; bases unmatched to any gene: 2. The CDR3 totals 16 residues. The CDR3 bases are TGTGCCAGCAGCTTAGCGGGACAGGGGGTTTCCTACGAGCAGTACTTC. It specifies CASSLAGQGVSYEQYF.

The chain is built from TRBV14 and TRBJ1-4; D uncertain. This CDR3 spans 14 amino acids. CDR1 and CDR2 (germline): SGHDN, FVKESK. Trimming stripped 4 bases from V and 3 bases from J, with 9 bases between. CDR3 sequence: CASSLSNANEKLFF. The CDR3 region has the DNA TGTGCCAGCAGCCTATCGAACGCTAATGAAAAACTGTTTTTT.

The chain carries TRBV28 and TRBJ2-5, with 7 nucleotides matching TRBD1. V gave up 1 base and J gave up 4 bases; unmatched junction bases: 3. Germline V CDR1 and CDR2: MDHEN, SYDVKM. The CDR3 has 14 amino acids. CDR3 nucleotides: TGTGCCAGCAGTTTATCTTACAGGGGAGAGACCCAGTACTTC. Its protein is CASSLSYRGETQYF.

This clone showed up just a few times. J is TRBJ2-7 and V is TRBV28, with a possible D match to TRBD2 (6 bases). There are 12 residues in the CDR3. V dropped 8 bases and J dropped 4 bases, with 12 bases sitting between them. CDR1 MDHEN and CDR2 SYDVKM come from the germline V gene. CDR3 protein: CASVRGRYEQYF. The CDR3 nucleotides are TGTGCCAGCGTCCGGGGGAGATACGAGCAGTACTTC. The variable domain in full, with the rest retrieved from reference TRBV28 and TRBJ2-7, is DVKVTQSSRYLVKRTGEKVFLECVQDMDHENMFWYRQDPGLGLRLIYFSYDVKMKEKGDIPEGYSVSREKKERFSLILESASTNQTSMYLCASVRGRYEQYFGPGTRLTVT.